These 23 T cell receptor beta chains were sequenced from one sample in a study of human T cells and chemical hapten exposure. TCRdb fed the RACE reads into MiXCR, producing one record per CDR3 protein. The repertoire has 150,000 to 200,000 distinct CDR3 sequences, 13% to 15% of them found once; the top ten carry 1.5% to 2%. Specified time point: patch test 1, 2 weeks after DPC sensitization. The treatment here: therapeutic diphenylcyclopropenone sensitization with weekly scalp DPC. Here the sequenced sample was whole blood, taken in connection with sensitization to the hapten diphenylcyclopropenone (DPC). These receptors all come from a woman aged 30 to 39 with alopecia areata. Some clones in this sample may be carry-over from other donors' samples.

The CDR3 nucleotides read TGCAGTGCTAGAGGCACAACAGGGACTAGCGGGCAACAGTACTTC. Protein: CSARGTTGTSGQQYF. The chain combines TRBV20-1 with TRBJ2-7; TRBD2 matches 12 bases. In germline, CDR1 is DFQATT, CDR2 SNEGSKA (reference sequence). V shed 1 base, J shed 10 bases, and the junction held 11 bases outside the gene matches. The CDR3 covers 15 residues.

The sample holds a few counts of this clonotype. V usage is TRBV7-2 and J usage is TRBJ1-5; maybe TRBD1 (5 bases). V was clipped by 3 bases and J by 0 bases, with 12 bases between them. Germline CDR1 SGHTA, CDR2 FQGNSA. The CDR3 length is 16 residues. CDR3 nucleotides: TGTGCCAGCAGCTTGCAGGGCCCTTATAGCAATCAGCCCCAGCATTTT. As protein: CASSLQGPYSNQPQHF.

CDR3 sequence: CASSRGADNEKLFF. Here the CDR3 DNA reads TGCGCCAGCAGCCGGGGGGCCGATAATGAAAAACTGTTTTTT. The V call is TRBV4-3, the J call TRBJ1-4; TRBD1 is a possible D gene (6 bases). V shed 4 bases and J shed 4 bases, with 10 bases lying between them. The germline V gene has CDR1 LGHNA and CDR2 YSLEER. The CDR3 loop spans 14 amino acids.

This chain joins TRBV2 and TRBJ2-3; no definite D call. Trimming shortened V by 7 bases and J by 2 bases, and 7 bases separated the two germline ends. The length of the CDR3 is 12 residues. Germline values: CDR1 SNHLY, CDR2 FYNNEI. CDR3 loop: CASNGLTDTQYF. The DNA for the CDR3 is TGTGCCAGCAACGGCCTCACAGATACGCAGTATTTT.

Here the CDR3 reads CASGPWTERSYEQYF. The CDR3 DNA follows: TGTGCTAGTGGCCCTTGGACAGAGCGGTCCTACGAGCAGTACTTC. The chain recombines TRBV12-5 with TRBJ2-7; D perhaps matches TRBD1 (6 bases). With 6 bases removed from V and 1 base from J, the gap between germline ends came to 16 bases. The germline CDR1 and CDR2 sequences are LGHNT and FRNRAP. The CDR3 is made up of 15 amino acids.

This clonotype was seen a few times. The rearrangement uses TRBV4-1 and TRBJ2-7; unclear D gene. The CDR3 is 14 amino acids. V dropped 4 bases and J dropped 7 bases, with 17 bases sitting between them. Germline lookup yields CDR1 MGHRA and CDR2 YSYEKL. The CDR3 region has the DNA TGCGCCAGCAGCCCCATAGACCCGGCGCGGGAGCAGTACTTC. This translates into CASSPIDPAREQYF.

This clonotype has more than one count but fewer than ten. The CDR3, as DNA: TGTGCCACCCGAGACGAGAACACCATATATTTT. Amino acid sequence: CATRDENTIYF. The rearrangement uses TRBV24-1 and TRBJ1-3, with D unclear. This CDR3 is built from 11 residues. V was clipped by 9 bases and J by 7 bases, with 9 bases between them. Germline CDR1 and CDR2: KGHDR and SFDVKD.

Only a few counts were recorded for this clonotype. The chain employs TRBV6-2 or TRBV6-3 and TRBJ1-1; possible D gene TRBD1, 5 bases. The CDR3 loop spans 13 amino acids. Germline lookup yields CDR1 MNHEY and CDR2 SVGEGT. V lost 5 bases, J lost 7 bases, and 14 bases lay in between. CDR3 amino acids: CASSRGSVNEAFF. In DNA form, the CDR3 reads TGTGCCAGCAGTAGGGGATCAGTGAATGAAGCTTTCTTT.

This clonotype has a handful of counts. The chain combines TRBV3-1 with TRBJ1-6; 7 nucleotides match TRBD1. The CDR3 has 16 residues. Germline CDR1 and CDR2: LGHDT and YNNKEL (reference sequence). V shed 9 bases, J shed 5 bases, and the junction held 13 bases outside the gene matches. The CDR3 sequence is CARIRRGTDNNSPLHF. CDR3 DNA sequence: TGTGCCAGGATACGACGCGGGACAGATAATAATTCACCCCTCCACTTT.

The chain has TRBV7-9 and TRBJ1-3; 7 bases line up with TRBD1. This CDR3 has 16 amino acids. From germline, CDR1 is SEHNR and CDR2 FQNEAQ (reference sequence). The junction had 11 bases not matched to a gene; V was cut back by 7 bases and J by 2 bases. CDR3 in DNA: TGTGCCAGCAACAATTTCGACAGGGTCACTGGAAACACCATATATTTT. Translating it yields CASNNFDRVTGNTIYF. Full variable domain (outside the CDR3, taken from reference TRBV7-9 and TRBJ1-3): DTGVSQNPRHKITKRGQNVTFRCDPISEHNRLYWYRQTLGQGPEFLTYFQNEAQLEKSRLLSDRFSAERPKGSFSTLEIQRTEQGDSAMYLCASNNFDRVTGNTIYFGEGSWLTVV.

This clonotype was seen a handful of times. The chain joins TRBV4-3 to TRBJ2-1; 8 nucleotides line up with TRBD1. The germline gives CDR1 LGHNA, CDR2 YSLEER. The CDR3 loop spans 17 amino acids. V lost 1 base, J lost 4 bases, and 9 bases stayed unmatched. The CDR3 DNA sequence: TGCGCCAGCAGCCAAGTCATTTCGACAGGGGTTTACAATGAGCAGTTCTTC. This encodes CASSQVISTGVYNEQFF.

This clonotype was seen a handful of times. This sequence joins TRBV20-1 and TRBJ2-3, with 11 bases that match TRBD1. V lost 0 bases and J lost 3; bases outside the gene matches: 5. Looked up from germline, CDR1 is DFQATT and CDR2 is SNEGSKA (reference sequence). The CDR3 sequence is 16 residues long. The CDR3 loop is CSARDRTGGSTDTQYF. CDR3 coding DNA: TGCAGTGCTAGAGATAGGACAGGGGGCAGTACAGATACGCAGTATTTT.

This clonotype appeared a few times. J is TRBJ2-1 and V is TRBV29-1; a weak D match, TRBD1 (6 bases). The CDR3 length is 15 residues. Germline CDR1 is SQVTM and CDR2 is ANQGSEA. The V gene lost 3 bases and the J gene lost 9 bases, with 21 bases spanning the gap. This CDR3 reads CSVDGDTTSVGEQFF. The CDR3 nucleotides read TGCAGCGTTGATGGGGACACCACATCGGTGGGTGAGCAGTTCTTC.

CDR3 sequence reads: CASSFYRGVTGELFF. The CDR3 DNA sequence: TGTGCCAGCAGTTTCTACAGGGGGGTCACCGGGGAGCTGTTTTTT. J is TRBJ2-2 and V is TRBV12-3 or TRBV12-4; 8 nucleotides agree with TRBD1. CDR3 length: 15 residues. The junction had 4 bases not matched to a gene; V was cut back by 3 bases and J by 4 bases.

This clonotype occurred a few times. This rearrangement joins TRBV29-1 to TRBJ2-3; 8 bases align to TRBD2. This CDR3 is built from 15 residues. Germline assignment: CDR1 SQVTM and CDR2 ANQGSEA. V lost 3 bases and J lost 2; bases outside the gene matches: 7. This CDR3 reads CSVEWTSLLTDTQYF. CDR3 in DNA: TGCAGCGTTGAGTGGACTAGCCTACTCACAGATACGCAGTATTTT.

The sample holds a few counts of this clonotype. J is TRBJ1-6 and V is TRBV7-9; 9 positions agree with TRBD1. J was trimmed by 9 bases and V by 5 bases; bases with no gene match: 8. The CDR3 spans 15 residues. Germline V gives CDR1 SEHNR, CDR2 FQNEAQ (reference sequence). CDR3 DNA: TGTGCCAGCAGCCCGTCCGGGACAGGGCTTTCACCCCTCCACTTT. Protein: CASSPSGTGLSPLHF.

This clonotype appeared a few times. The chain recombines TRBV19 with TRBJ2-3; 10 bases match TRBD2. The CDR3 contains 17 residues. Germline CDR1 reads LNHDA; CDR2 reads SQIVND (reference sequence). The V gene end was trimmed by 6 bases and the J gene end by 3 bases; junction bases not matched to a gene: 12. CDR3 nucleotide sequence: TGTGCCAGTAGGAGGGGCACTAGCGGGATGTCGACAGATACGCAGTATTTT. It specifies CASRRGTSGMSTDTQYF.

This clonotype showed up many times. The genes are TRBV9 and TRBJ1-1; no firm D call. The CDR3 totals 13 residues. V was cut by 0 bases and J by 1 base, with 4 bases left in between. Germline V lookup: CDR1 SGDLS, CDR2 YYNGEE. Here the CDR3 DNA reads TGTGCCAGCAGCGTAGATTGGAACACTGAAGCTTTCTTT. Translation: CASSVDWNTEAFF.

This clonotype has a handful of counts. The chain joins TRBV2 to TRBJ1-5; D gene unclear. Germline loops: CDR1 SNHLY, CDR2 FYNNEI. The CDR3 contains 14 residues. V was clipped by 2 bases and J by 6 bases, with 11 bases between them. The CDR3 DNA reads TGTGCCAGCAGTGAAAGAGGGAGAGGTCAGCCCCAGCATTTT. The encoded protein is CASSERGRGQPQHF.

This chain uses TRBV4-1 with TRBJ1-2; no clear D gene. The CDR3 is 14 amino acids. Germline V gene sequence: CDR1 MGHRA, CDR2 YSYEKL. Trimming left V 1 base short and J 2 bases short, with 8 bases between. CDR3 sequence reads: CASSQVIGNYGYTF. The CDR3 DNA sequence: TGCGCCAGCAGCCAAGTAATAGGGAACTATGGCTACACCTTC.

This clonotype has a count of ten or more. The CDR3 loop reads CASSPSAGPTDTQYF. Here the CDR3 DNA reads TGCGCCAGCAGCCCAAGCGCAGGACCCACAGATACGCAGTATTTT. The chain employs TRBV5-1 and TRBJ2-3, with D unresolved. The CDR3 contains 15 residues. V was pared by 4 bases and J by 2 bases, with 14 bases between. Germline V gene lookup returns CDR1 SGHRS and CDR2 YFSETQ.

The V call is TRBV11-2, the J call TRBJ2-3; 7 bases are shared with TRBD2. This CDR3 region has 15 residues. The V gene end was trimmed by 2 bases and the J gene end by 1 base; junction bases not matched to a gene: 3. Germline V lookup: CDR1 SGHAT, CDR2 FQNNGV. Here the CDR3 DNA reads TGTGCCAGCAGCTTATGGGCGGGGGGCACAGATACGCAGTATTTT. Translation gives CASSLWAGGTDTQYF.

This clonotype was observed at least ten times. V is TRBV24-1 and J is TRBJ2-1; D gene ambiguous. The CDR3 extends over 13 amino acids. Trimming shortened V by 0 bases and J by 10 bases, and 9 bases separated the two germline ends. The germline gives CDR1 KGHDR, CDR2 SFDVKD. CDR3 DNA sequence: TGTGCCACCAGTGATTTGTTGTCAGGAGAGCAGTTCTTC. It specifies CATSDLLSGEQFF.